The entry that follows covers one T cell receptor beta chain sequence. The CDR3 runs 13 residues. V lost 7 bases, J lost 4 bases, and 13 bases lay in between. Germline CDR1 and CDR2: MNHNS and SASEGT. These data belong to a study of identifying expanded T cells in peripheral blood. The method was immunoSEQ multiplex PCR; TCRdb's version includes in-frame clones alone and lacks a portion of them. The sample records approximately 83,000 clones, 85% being singletons. The sequencing input was blood. The chain links TRBV6-1 to TRBJ1-2, with no clear D. This receptor was obtained from a person aged 18 to 70 in good health. CDR3 residues: CASTGSLFYGYTF. The CDR3 bases are TGTGCCAGCACTGGCAGCCTCTTCTATGGCTACACCTTC.